A single sample gave rise to the 8 T cell receptor beta chains below, sequenced in a study of blood T cell repertoires in COVID-19. Data came from immunoSEQ multiplex PCR; TCRdb stores just in-frame clones and leaves some out. The sample contains fewer than 250,000 clones, 84% of which appear only once. The sequencing sample was made of peripheral blood. These TCRs come from a woman between 45 and 65 years old with active or convalescent COVID-19.

The chain employs TRBV20-1 and TRBJ2-7; D is unresolved. V was pared by 3 bases and J by 6 bases, with 12 bases between. The CDR3 runs 12 residues. Germline CDR1 DFQATT, CDR2 SNEGSKA (reference sequence). The DNA for the CDR3 is TGCAGTGCTAGTGGGCTAGTAACCGAGCAGTACTTC. This gives the protein CSASGLVTEQYF.

The J gene is TRBJ2-1, the V gene TRBV19, with a tentative D call TRBD1 (5 bases). With 6 bases removed from V and 8 bases from J, the gap between germline ends came to 17 bases. CDR3 size: 14 residues. Germline CDR1 reads LNHDA; CDR2 reads SQIVND (reference sequence). The CDR3 DNA is TGTGCCAGTAGCCCCCGCCAGGGTAACTATGAGCAGTTCTTC. Amino acids: CASSPRQGNYEQFF.

The chain employs TRBV28 and TRBJ1-4; 11 bases align to TRBD1. CDR3 length: 14 amino acids. The ends lost 6 bases at V and 8 bases at J; junction bases unmatched: 5. Germline loops: CDR1 MDHEN, CDR2 SYDVKM. CDR3 sequence reads: CASSSDRGQEKLFF. The CDR3 nucleotides read TGTGCCAGCAGCTCGGACAGGGGGCAGGAAAAACTGTTTTTT.

Written as DNA, the CDR3 is TGTGCCAGCAGCTTGGGGCTAGCGGGAGCGTCCGAGCAGTACTTC. This codes for CASSLGLAGASEQYF. The gene calls are TRBV5-6 and TRBJ2-7, with 10 bases matching TRBD2. There are 15 residues in the CDR3. CDR1 and CDR2 from the germline V gene are SGHDT and YYEEEE. With V trimmed by 0 bases and J by 6 bases, 6 bases remained unmatched.

Here the CDR3 reads CASSVSGTGQETQYF. In nucleotides, the CDR3 is TGTGCCAGCAGCGTAAGTGGGACAGGACAAGAGACCCAGTACTTC. The V gene is TRBV9, the J gene TRBJ2-5; the match to TRBD1 covers 8 bases. V shed 1 base and J 2 bases; nucleotides not matched to a gene: 4. CDR1 is SGDLS and CDR2 is YYNGEE in the germline V gene. The CDR3 has 15 residues. Using reference TRBV9 and TRBJ2-5 for the parts outside the CDR3, the full variable domain is DSGVTQTPKHLITATGQRVTLRCSPRSGDLSVYWYQQSLDQGLQFLIQYYNGEERAKGNILERFSAQQFPDLHSELNLSSLELGDSALYFCASSVSGTGQETQYFGPGTRLLVL.

This clone was picked up one time. The J gene is TRBJ1-2, the V gene TRBV3-1 (or the pseudogene TRBV3-2); D gene unclear. Germline loops: CDR1 LGHDT, CDR2 YNNKEL (reference sequence). This CDR3 is built from 13 residues. The V end was cut by 4 bases, the J end by 6 bases, with 12 bases between. CDR3 amino acids: CASSLQGENGYTF. The CDR3 nucleotides read TGTGCCAGCAGCCTTCAAGGAGAAAATGGCTACACCTTC.

The chain recombines TRBV7-5 with TRBJ1-6; the table's D call of TRBD1 was not tested on the DNA. TRBV7-5 is classified as a pseudogene. The CDR3 spans 20 residues. CDR3 nucleotides: TGTGTCAGAAGCCCGGACAGGGTGCGACCCCCCAGCTCCTATAATTCACCCCTCCACTTT. Its translation is CVRSPDRVRPPSSYNSPLHF.

The chain has TRBV3-1 (or the pseudogene TRBV3-2) and TRBJ1-2; a weak D match, TRBD1 (6 bases). Looked up from germline, CDR1 is LGHDT and CDR2 is YNNKEL (reference sequence). The CDR3 runs to 15 residues. Trimming took off 2 bases at V and 8 bases at J, with 18 bases between the two ends. The CDR3 bases are TGTGCCAGCAGCCAAAGTATGGGGGGGGCGCAGGGCTACACCTTC. Amino acid sequence: CASSQSMGGAQGYTF.